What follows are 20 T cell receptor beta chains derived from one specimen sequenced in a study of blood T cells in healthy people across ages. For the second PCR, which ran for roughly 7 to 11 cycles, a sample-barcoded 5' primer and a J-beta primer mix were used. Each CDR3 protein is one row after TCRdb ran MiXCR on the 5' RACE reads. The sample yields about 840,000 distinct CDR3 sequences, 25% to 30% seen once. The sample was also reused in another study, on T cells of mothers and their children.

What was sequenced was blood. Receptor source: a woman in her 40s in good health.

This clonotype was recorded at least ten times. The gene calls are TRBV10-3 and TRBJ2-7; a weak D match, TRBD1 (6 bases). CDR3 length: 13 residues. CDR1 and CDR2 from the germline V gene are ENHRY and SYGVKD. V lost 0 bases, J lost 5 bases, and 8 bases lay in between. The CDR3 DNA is TGTGCCATCAGTGAGTCCCAGGGGAACGAGCAGTACTTC. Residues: CAISESQGNEQYF.

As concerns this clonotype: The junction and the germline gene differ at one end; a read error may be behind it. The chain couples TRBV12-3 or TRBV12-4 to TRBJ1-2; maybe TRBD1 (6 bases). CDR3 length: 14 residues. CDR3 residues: CASSFGGGSYGYTF. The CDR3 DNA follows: TGCGCCAGCAGTTTCGGGGGCGGGAGCTATGGCTACACCTTC.

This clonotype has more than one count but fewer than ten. DNA of the CDR3: TGTGCCAGCAGCCAAGATCCCTCGGGTGTGAACAATCAGCCCCAGCATTTT. This codes for CASSQDPSGVNNQPQHF. V usage is TRBV4-2 and J usage is TRBJ1-5; D not resolved. This CDR3 comprises 17 residues. Per germline, CDR1 LGHNA and CDR2 YNFKEQ. V was pared by 0 bases and J by 3 bases, with 15 bases between.

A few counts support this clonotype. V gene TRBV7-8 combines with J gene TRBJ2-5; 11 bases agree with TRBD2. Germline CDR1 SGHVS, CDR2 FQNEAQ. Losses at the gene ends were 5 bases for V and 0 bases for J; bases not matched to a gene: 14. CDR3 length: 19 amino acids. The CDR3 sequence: CASSPIAASGGTYQETQYF. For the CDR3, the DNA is TGTGCCAGCAGCCCCATCGCGGCTAGCGGGGGGACGTACCAAGAGACCCAGTACTTC. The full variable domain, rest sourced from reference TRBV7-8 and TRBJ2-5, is GAGVSQSPRYKVAKRGQDVALRCDPISGHVSLFWYQQALGQGPEFLTYFQNEAQLDKSGLPSDRFFAERPEGSVSTLKIQRTQQEDSAVYLCASSPIAASGGTYQETQYFGPGTRLLVL.

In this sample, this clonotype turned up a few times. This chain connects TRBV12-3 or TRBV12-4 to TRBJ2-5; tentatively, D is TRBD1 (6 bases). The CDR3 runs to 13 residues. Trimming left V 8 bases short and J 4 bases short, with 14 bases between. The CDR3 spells CASSGTSVETQYF. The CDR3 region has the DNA TGTGCCAGCTCGGGGACATCCGTAGAGACCCAGTACTTC.

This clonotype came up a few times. Here the CDR3 DNA reads TGTGCCAGCAGCTCAGCCATCCCGCGGGTGAACACTGAAGCTTTCTTT. The encoded protein is CASSSAIPRVNTEAFF. V and J are TRBV7-2 and TRBJ1-1; D not resolved. CDR3 length equals 16 residues. V lost 4 bases and J lost 0, with 15 bases in between. Germline V gene sequence: CDR1 SGHTA, CDR2 FQGNSA.

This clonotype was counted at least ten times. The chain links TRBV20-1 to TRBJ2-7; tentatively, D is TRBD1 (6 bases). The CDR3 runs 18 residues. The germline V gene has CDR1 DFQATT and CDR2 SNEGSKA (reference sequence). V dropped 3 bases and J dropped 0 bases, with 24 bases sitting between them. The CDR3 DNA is TGCAGTGCTAGTTATCCCCAGGGGCAGCCTTTCCCCTCCTACGAGCAGTACTTC. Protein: CSASYPQGQPFPSYEQYF.

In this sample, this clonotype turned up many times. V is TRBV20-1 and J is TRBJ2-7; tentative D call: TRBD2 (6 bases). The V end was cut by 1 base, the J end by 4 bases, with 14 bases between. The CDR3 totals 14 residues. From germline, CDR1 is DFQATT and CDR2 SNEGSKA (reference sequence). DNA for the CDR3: TGCAGTGCTAGAGTAGGAGGGTTAAGATACGAGCAGTACTTC. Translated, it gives CSARVGGLRYEQYF.

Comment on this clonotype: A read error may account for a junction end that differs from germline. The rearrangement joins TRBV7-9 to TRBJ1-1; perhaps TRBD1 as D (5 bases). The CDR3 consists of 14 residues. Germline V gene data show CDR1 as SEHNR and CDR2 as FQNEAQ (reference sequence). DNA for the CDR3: TGTTCCAGCAGCTTAGGAGCAGGGAATCCCGAAGCTTTCTTT. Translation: CSSSLGAGNPEAFF.

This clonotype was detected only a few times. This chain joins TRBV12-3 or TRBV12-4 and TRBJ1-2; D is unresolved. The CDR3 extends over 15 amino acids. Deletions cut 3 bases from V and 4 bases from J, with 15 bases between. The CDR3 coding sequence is TGTGCCAGCAGTTTTTTAGTACAGAACGCCTATGGCTACACCTTC. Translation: CASSFLVQNAYGYTF.

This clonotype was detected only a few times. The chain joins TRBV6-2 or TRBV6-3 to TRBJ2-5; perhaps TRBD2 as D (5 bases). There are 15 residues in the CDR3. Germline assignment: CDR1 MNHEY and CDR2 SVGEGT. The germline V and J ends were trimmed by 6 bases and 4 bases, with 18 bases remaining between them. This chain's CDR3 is CASRGTREVRETQYF. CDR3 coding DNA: TGTGCCAGCAGAGGTACTAGGGAAGTCCGAGAGACCCAGTACTTC.

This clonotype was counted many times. This CDR3 is CSAQRTSGGTADTQYF. In DNA form, the CDR3 reads TGCAGTGCCCAGAGGACTAGCGGGGGAACCGCAGATACGCAGTATTTT. The chain couples TRBV20-1 to TRBJ2-3; 13 bases are shared with TRBD2. Germline CDR1 is DFQATT and CDR2 is SNEGSKA (reference sequence). The CDR3 is made up of 16 amino acids. Trimming at V came to 6 bases and at J to 4 bases, leaving 10 bases not matched to a gene.

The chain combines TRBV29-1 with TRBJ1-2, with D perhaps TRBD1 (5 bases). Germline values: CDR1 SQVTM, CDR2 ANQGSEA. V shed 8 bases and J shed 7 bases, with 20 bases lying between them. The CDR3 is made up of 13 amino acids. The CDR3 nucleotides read TGCAGCATCCAAGGGGCAGGGAGGAGTGGCTACACCTTC. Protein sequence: CSIQGAGRSGYTF.

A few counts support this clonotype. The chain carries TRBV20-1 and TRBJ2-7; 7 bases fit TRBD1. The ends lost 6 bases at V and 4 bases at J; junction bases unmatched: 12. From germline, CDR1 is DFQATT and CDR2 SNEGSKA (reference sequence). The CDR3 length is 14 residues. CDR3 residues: CSAIPQGEWYEQYF. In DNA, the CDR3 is TGCAGTGCCATACCCCAGGGGGAGTGGTACGAGCAGTACTTC.

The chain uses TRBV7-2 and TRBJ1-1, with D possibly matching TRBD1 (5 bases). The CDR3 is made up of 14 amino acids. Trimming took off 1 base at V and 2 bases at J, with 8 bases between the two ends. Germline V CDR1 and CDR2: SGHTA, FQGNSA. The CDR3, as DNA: TGTGCCAGCAGCTTAGAGGGGTTTAACACTGAAGCTTTCTTT. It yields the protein CASSLEGFNTEAFF.

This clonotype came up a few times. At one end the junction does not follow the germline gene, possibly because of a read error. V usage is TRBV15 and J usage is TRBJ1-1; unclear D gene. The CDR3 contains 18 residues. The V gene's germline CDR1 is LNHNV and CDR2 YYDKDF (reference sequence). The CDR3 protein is CAASRRSGFVVTNTEAFF. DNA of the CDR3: TGTGCCGCCAGCAGACGGTCAGGCTTCGTGGTTACGAACACTGAAGCTTTCTTT.

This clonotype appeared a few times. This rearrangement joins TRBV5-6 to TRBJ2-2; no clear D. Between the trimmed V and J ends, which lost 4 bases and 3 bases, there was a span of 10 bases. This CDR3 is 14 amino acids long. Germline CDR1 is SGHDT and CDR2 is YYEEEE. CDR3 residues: CASSLSLDTGELFF. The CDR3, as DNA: TGTGCCAGCAGCCTTAGTCTGGACACCGGGGAGCTGTTTTTT.

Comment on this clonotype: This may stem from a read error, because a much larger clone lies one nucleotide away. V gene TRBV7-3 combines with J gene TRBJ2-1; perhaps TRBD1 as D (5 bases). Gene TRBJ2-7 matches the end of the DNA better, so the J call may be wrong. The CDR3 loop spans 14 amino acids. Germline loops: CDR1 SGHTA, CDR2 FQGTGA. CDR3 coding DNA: TGTGCCAGCAGCCCCCTGCAGGGTTACAATGAGCAGTACTTC. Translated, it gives CASSPLQGYNEQYF.

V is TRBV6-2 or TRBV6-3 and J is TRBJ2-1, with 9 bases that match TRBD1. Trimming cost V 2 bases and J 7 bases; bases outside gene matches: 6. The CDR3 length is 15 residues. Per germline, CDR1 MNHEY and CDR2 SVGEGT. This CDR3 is CASSYPPGQGNEQFF. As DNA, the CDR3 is TGTGCCAGCAGTTACCCGCCAGGACAGGGGAATGAGCAGTTCTTC.

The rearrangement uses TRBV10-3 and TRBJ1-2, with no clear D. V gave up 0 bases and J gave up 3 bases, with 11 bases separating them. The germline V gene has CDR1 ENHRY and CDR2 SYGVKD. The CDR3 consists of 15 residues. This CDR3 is CAISESGGPYYGYTF. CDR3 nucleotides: TGTGCCATCAGTGAGTCGGGTGGGCCGTACTATGGCTACACCTTC.